A single sample is the source of the 32 T cell receptor beta chains below, sequenced in a study of radiation and T cells in renal cell carcinoma. The table came from immunoSEQ multiplex PCR; TCRdb's copy has only in-frame clones and leaves some out. The profile shows 150,000 to 200,000 clones, 88% of them singletons. Time point reported: blood 4 weeks post-SBRT, at nephrectomy. The treatment denotes: 15 Gy SBRT to primary tumor, nephrectomy 4 weeks later. The input for sequencing was blood, taken from a patient whose treatment included radiotherapy and nephrectomy. The receptors stem from a woman in her fifties or sixties with renal cell carcinoma.

The chain uses TRBV5-1 and TRBJ2-5, with 15 bases fitting TRBD2. The CDR3 spans 19 residues. The V and J ends lost 3 bases and 0 bases, in that order; junction bases with no gene match: 9. The germline gives CDR1 SGHRS, CDR2 YFSETQ. CDR3 nucleotide sequence: TGCGCCAGCAGCTCGGGACTAGCGGGGGGCATACAACACCAAGAGACCCAGTACTTC. Translated, it gives CASSSGLAGGIQHQETQYF.

The gene calls are TRBV7-8 and TRBJ2-2; perhaps D is TRBD1 or TRBD2 (5 bases each). Germline CDR1 reads SGHVS; CDR2 reads FQNEAQ. The CDR3 has 15 amino acids. Trimming cost V 5 bases and J 0 bases, with 10 bases left between them. DNA for the CDR3: TGTGCCAGCAGCCCGGGACGGACGAACACCGGGGAGCTGTTTTTT. This encodes CASSPGRTNTGELFF. Variable domain in full (rest from reference TRBV7-8 and TRBJ2-2): GAGVSQSPRYKVAKRGQDVALRCDPISGHVSLFWYQQALGQGPEFLTYFQNEAQLDKSGLPSDRFFAERPEGSVSTLKIQRTQQEDSAVYLCASSPGRTNTGELFFGEGSRLTVL.

As DNA, the CDR3 is TGTGCCAGCAGTGAGCCAGGGAGGAGGGAAAAACTGTTTTTT. Its protein is CASSEPGRREKLFF. The genes are TRBV6-1 and TRBJ1-4, with D possibly matching TRBD1 (5 bases). The CDR3 length is 14 residues. Germline V gene data show CDR1 as MNHNS and CDR2 as SASEGT. V lost 3 bases to trimming and J lost 8 bases, with 13 bases between them.

The chain joins TRBV10-1 to TRBJ2-7; perhaps D is TRBD1 or TRBD2 (5 bases each). V shed 0 bases and J shed 0 bases, with 9 bases lying between them. The CDR3 is 15 amino acids. Germline loops: CDR1 WNHNN, CDR2 SYGVQD (reference sequence). In DNA, the CDR3 is TGCGCCAGCAGTGAGTCGAAGAGGGGCTCCTACGAGCAGTACTTC. Protein sequence: CASSESKRGSYEQYF.

V and J are TRBV7-2 and TRBJ2-5; no definite D call. CDR1 and CDR2 from the germline V gene are SGHTA and FQGNSA. The ends were cut back, 8 bases at V and 2 bases at J, with 12 bases in the middle. This CDR3 comprises 13 residues. CDR3 in DNA: TGTGCCAGCGGACGCGCATCTCAAGAGACCCAGTACTTC. Residues: CASGRASQETQYF.

This chain links TRBV5-1 with TRBJ1-4, with D hard to call. The germline V gene encodes CDR1 SGHRS and CDR2 YFSETQ. V lost 1 base and J 5 bases, leaving 6 bases between the germline ends. The CDR3 extends over 13 amino acids. CDR3 nucleotide sequence: TGCGCCAGCAGCTTGCCTGGGAATGAAAAACTGTTTTTT. Protein: CASSLPGNEKLFF.

This clone was observed a handful of times. The V gene is TRBV5-1, the J gene TRBJ1-5; D is perhaps TRBD1 (5 bases). The V end lost 0 bases, the J end lost 6 bases, and 10 bases lay between the germline ends. The CDR3 spans 14 residues. Germline CDR1 and CDR2: SGHRS and YFSETQ. In DNA form, the CDR3 reads TGCGCCAGCAGCTTGGAATCAGGGACTCAGCCCCAGCATTTT. Translating it yields CASSLESGTQPQHF.

V gene TRBV23-1 combines with J gene TRBJ2-7; D may be TRBD1 or TRBD2 (5 bases each). TRBV23-1 carries the ORF label, with uncertain function. The ends were cut back, 4 bases at V and 2 bases at J, with 12 bases in the middle. CDR3 length equals 14 residues. The CDR3 nucleotides are TGCGCCAGCAGTCCGGGGACGGTTCCCTACGAGCAGTACTTC. Its protein product is CASSPGTVPYEQYF.

V and J are TRBV6-1 and TRBJ1-5; the D is unclear. CDR3 length: 14 amino acids. Germline-derived CDR1 and CDR2 are MNHNS and SASEGT. The V gene lost 3 bases and the J gene lost 6 bases, with 12 bases spanning the gap. The CDR3 spells CASSDMGWSQPQHF. The CDR3 nucleotides are TGTGCCAGCAGTGATATGGGGTGGAGTCAGCCCCAGCATTTT.

V is TRBV19 and J is TRBJ1-1; D is possibly TRBD1 (6 bases). With 6 bases removed from V and 6 bases from J, the gap between germline ends came to 14 bases. The germline CDR1 and CDR2 sequences are LNHDA and SQIVND (reference sequence). There are 13 residues in the CDR3. The CDR3 sequence is CASSLTGIAEAFF. DNA for the CDR3: TGTGCCAGTAGCCTCACAGGGATCGCTGAAGCTTTCTTT.

There are a few counts of this clone. The V gene is TRBV5-6, the J gene TRBJ1-5; 7 bases match TRBD1. After removal of 1 base from V and 4 bases from J, the junction contained 5 bases not matched to a gene. Germline CDR1 and CDR2: SGHDT and YYEEEE. This CDR3 has 15 residues. CDR3 DNA sequence: TGTGCCAGCAGCTTGAGGGACAGCGTAAATCAGCCCCAGCATTTT. Its translation: CASSLRDSVNQPQHF.

In its sample, this clone was seen once. The J gene is TRBJ1-5, the V gene TRBV7-3, with 10 nucleotides matching TRBD1. The germline gives CDR1 SGHTA, CDR2 FQGTGA. The CDR3 is made up of 20 amino acids. Trimming at V came to 5 bases and at J to 0 bases, leaving 16 bases not matched to a gene. CDR3: CASSKRTPDRGVYSNQPQHF. The CDR3, as DNA: TGTGCCAGCAGCAAGCGAACCCCGGACAGGGGGGTCTATAGCAATCAGCCCCAGCATTTT. Combining the CDR3 with reference TRBV7-3 and TRBJ1-5 gives the whole variable domain GAGVSQTPSNKVTEKGKYVELRCDPISGHTALYWYRQSLGQGPEFLIYFQGTGAADDSGLPNDRFFAVRPEGSVSTLKIQRTERGDSAVYLCASSKRTPDRGVYSNQPQHFGDGTRLSIL.

This clone was recorded once. This chain connects TRBV2 to TRBJ2-1, with 8 bases lining up with TRBD2. The CDR3 loop spans 18 amino acids. V lost 7 bases, J lost 2 bases, and 16 bases stayed unmatched. Per the germline V gene, CDR1 is SNHLY and CDR2 is FYNNEI. The CDR3 region has the DNA TGTGCCAGCATGTCCGGGGCGGGGGGACTAATGACCTACAATGAGCAGTTCTTC. Its protein product is CASMSGAGGLMTYNEQFF.

V is TRBV6-6 and J is TRBJ1-2; a weak D match, TRBD1 (6 bases). V was trimmed by 5 bases and J by 5 bases, leaving 9 bases between them. The CDR3 sequence is 12 residues long. Germline lookup yields CDR1 MNHNY and CDR2 SVGAGI (reference sequence). CDR3 protein: CASSGTTYGYTF. In DNA form, the CDR3 reads TGTGCCAGCAGTGGGACAACTTATGGCTACACCTTC.

This chain connects TRBV7-2 to TRBJ2-3; either TRBD1 or TRBD2 may fit D (7 bases each). Trimming took off 4 bases at V and 5 bases at J, with 16 bases between the two ends. The CDR3 sequence is 15 residues long. Germline values: CDR1 SGHTA, CDR2 FQGNSA. The CDR3 sequence: CASSYQGGGLDTQYF. The CDR3 DNA follows: TGTGCCAGCAGCTACCAGGGAGGGGGCTTAGATACGCAGTATTTT.

V gene TRBV19 combines with J gene TRBJ1-5; D possibly corresponds to TRBD1 (5 bases). Germline CDR1 LNHDA, CDR2 SQIVND (reference sequence). This CDR3 contains 12 residues. V lost 8 bases and J lost 7, with 12 bases in between. CDR3 nucleotides: TGTGCCAGTGATCGGGGGAGGCAGCCCCAGCATTTT. Translating it yields CASDRGRQPQHF.

The chain is built from TRBV5-8 and TRBJ2-2, with D hard to call. This CDR3 has 12 amino acids. Germline V gene sequence: CDR1 SGHTS, CDR2 YDEGEE. Deletions cut 6 bases from V and 5 bases from J, with 8 bases between. CDR3 nucleotides: TGTGCCAGCACCATGTGGACCGGGGAGCTGTTTTTT. It codes for CASTMWTGELFF.

The V and J genes are TRBV5-4 and TRBJ2-7, with 13 bases fitting TRBD2. This CDR3 contains 15 residues. Germline lookup yields CDR1 SGHNT and CDR2 YYREEE (reference sequence). After removal of 4 bases from V and 2 bases from J, the junction contained 3 bases not matched to a gene. CDR3 region: CASSRGTSGTYEQYF. As DNA, the CDR3 is TGTGCCAGCAGCAGGGGGACTAGCGGGACCTACGAGCAGTACTTC.

This chain connects TRBV30 to TRBJ1-1; 7 nucleotides line up with TRBD1. With 2 bases clipped from V and 4 bases from J, the junction kept 4 bases outside the gene matches. Germline CDR1 and CDR2: GTSNPN and SVGIG (reference sequence). The CDR3 extends over 13 amino acids. The CDR3 sequence: CAWSRQGPTEAFF. The CDR3 nucleotides read TGTGCCTGGAGTAGACAGGGTCCCACTGAAGCTTTCTTT.

The sample holds a few counts of this clone. Additional DNA sequences in this sample encode the identical CDR3. The V and J genes are TRBV5-1 and TRBJ1-1; D is unclear. Germline V gene sequence: CDR1 SGHRS, CDR2 YFSETQ. This CDR3 is 13 amino acids long. The V gene lost 0 bases and the J gene lost 0 bases, with 3 bases spanning the gap. The DNA of the CDR3 is TGCGCCAGCAGCTTGGACTTGAACACTGAAGCTTTCTTT. Its protein product is CASSLDLNTEAFF.

V and J are TRBV10-3 and TRBJ2-3; perhaps TRBD2 as D (5 bases). This CDR3 is built from 13 residues. V was pared by 4 bases and J by 3 bases, with 8 bases between. The germline V gene has CDR1 ENHRY and CDR2 SYGVKD. For the CDR3, the DNA is TGTGCCATCAGTGTACTAGATACAGATACGCAGTATTTT. As protein: CAISVLDTDTQYF.

A remark on this clone: Other nucleotide sequences in the sample specify the same CDR3. CDR3 sequence: CASSFTGGMNTEAFF. The CDR3 DNA reads as TGCGCCAGCAGCTTCACGGGGGGCATGAACACTGAAGCTTTCTTT. The chain is built from TRBV5-1 and TRBJ1-1; D possibly corresponds to TRBD1 (6 bases). The ends were cut back, 2 bases at V and 0 bases at J, with 11 bases in the middle. This CDR3 contains 15 residues. Germline CDR1 and CDR2: SGHRS and YFSETQ.

This clone appeared a single time. This chain uses TRBV11-2 with TRBJ1-2; D possibly corresponds to TRBD1 (5 bases). This CDR3 is built from 12 residues. V was cut by 3 bases and J by 10 bases, with 12 bases left in between. Germline CDR1 SGHAT, CDR2 FQNNGV. The CDR3 coding sequence is TGTGCCAGCAGCTTTGGGGGTCTGGACTACACCTTC. It is translated as CASSFGGLDYTF.

This clone was counted a few times. The rearrangement links TRBV29-1 to TRBJ1-1; D gene unclear. CDR3 length: 11 residues. CDR1 is SQVTM, CDR2 ANQGSEA, per germline. V was cut by 7 bases and J by 4 bases, with 10 bases left in between. CDR3 DNA: TGCAGCGGGTCCCTGGGCACTGAAGCTTTCTTT. The encoded protein is CSGSLGTEAFF.

The rearrangement uses TRBV14 and TRBJ1-2, with D possibly TRBD1 on 6 matching bases. This CDR3 comprises 12 residues. The V end was cut by 4 bases, the J end by 7 bases, with 10 bases between. The germline CDR1 and CDR2 sequences are SGHDN and FVKESK. This chain's CDR3 is CASSPGRGGYTF. DNA of the CDR3: TGTGCCAGCAGCCCCGGCAGGGGTGGCTACACCTTC.

In this sample, this clone turned up once. The chain carries TRBV5-5 and TRBJ1-1; D ambiguous. The CDR3 is made up of 14 amino acids. Germline-derived CDR1 and CDR2 are SGHKS and YYEKEE (reference sequence). With 1 base removed from V and 1 base from J, the gap between germline ends came to 8 bases. The CDR3 loop is CASSLWDPNTEAFF. CDR3 DNA sequence: TGTGCCAGCAGCTTGTGGGATCCGAACACTGAAGCTTTCTTT.

V usage is TRBV7-9 and J usage is TRBJ2-2, with D maybe TRBD1 (6 bases). Germline loops: CDR1 SEHNR, CDR2 FQNEAQ (reference sequence). The CDR3 loop spans 15 amino acids. V lost 7 bases and J lost 0, with 12 bases in between. As DNA, the CDR3 is TGTGCCAGCAACCAGGGGACAACGAACACCGGGGAGCTGTTTTTT. The encoded protein is CASNQGTTNTGELFF.

The chain links TRBV5-1 to TRBJ2-5; 13 positions match TRBD2. This CDR3 has 17 amino acids. CDR1 is SGHRS and CDR2 is YFSETQ in the germline V gene. V shed 0 bases, J shed 2 bases, and the junction held 4 bases outside the gene matches. CDR3 DNA sequence: TGCGCCAGCAGCTTGGTACCGGGACTAGCGGGGCAAGAGACCCAGTACTTC. The encoded protein is CASSLVPGLAGQETQYF. The whole variable domain, filled in from reference TRBV5-1 and TRBJ2-5, reads KAGVTQTPRYLIKTRGQQVTLSCSPISGHRSVSWYQQTPGQGLQFLFEYFSETQRNKGNFPGRFSGRQFSNSRSEMNVSTLELGDSALYLCASSLVPGLAGQETQYFGPGTRLLVL.

The chain carries TRBV5-1 and TRBJ2-1, with D uncertain. CDR1 and CDR2 (germline): SGHRS, YFSETQ. CDR3 size: 12 residues. Trimming stripped 0 bases from V and 7 bases from J, with 5 bases between. The CDR3 protein is CASSLVANEQFF. DNA of the CDR3: TGCGCCAGCAGCTTGGTCGCGAATGAGCAGTTCTTC.

This chain joins TRBV15 and TRBJ2-7; the D gene is possibly TRBD2 (7 bases). V lost 3 bases, J lost 4 bases, and 16 bases lay in between. The germline V gene encodes CDR1 LNHNV and CDR2 YYDKDF (reference sequence). The CDR3 length is 15 residues. The CDR3 nucleotides are TGTGCCACCAGCAGCGCTAGGGGGGGGCAATACGAGCAGTACTTC. The encoded protein is CATSSARGGQYEQYF. Based on the CDR3 plus reference TRBV15 and TRBJ2-7, the full variable domain is DAMVIQNPRYQVTQFGKPVTLSCSQTLNHNVMYWYQQKSSQAPKLLFHYYDKDFNNEADTPDNFQSRRPNTSFCFLDIRSPGLGDTAMYLCATSSARGGQYEQYFGPGTRLTVT.

The V call is TRBV7-2, the J call TRBJ1-6, with D uncertain. The ends were cut back, 5 bases at V and 7 bases at J, with 18 bases in the middle. Germline CDR1 reads SGHTA; CDR2 reads FQGNSA. CDR3 size: 16 residues. CDR3: CASSQTLGRSNSPLHF. For the CDR3, the DNA is TGTGCCAGCAGCCAGACCTTGGGAAGGAGCAATTCACCCCTCCACTTT.

The chain links TRBV5-1 to TRBJ1-1; a possible D gene is TRBD1 (5 bases). The V gene's germline CDR1 is SGHRS and CDR2 YFSETQ. Trimming removed 4 bases from V and 4 bases from J, with 14 bases in between. The CDR3 contains 14 residues. Written as DNA, the CDR3 is TGCGCCAGCAGCCGGGGCACAGTCGGCACTGAAGCTTTCTTT. Its translation is CASSRGTVGTEAFF.